The entry that follows covers one TCR beta chain sequence. The data stem from a study of blood T cells in healthy people across ages. Looked up from germline, CDR1 is SGHTA and CDR2 is FQGNSA. The CDR3 runs 15 residues. After removal of 5 bases from V and 5 bases from J, the junction contained 11 bases not matched to a gene. Alongside a J-beta primer mix, a sample-barcoded 5' primer served in a second PCR lasting about 7 to 11 cycles. With 12 random nucleotides, a template-switch adaptor tagged each individual cDNA molecule. MiXCR was run by TCRdb on the 5' RACE reads, yielding one entry per CDR3 protein. The sample holds approximately 940,000 distinct CDR3 sequences, 48% seen once. The individuals who served as donors were healthy Caucasians living in Russia, aged roughly 6 to 90.

The sample comprised blood. The chain recombines TRBV7-2 with TRBJ2-7; TRBD1 matches at 8 bases. This sequence originates from a man younger than 45 in good health. CDR3 nucleotides: TGTGCCAGCAGCCATCAGGCGGACAGGGTGAACGAGCAGTACTTC. It specifies CASSHQADRVNEQYF.